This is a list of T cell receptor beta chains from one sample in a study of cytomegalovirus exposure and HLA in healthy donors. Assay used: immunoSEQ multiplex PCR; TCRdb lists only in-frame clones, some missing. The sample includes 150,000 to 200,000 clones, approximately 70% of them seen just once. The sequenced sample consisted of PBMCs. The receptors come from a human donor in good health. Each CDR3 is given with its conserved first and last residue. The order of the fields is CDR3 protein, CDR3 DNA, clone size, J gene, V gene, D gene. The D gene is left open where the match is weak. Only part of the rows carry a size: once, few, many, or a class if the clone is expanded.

CDR3aa: CASSNYRRGQGHEKLFF
CDR3nt: TGTGCCAGTAGTAACTACCGCAGGGGACAGGGACATGAAAAACTGTTTTTT
abundance: -
j_gene: TRBJ1-4
v_gene: TRBV19
d_gene: TRBD1

CDR3aa: CASSVGHNYGYTF
CDR3nt: TGTGCCAGCAGCGTAGGGCATAACTATGGCTACACCTTC
abundance: once
j_gene: TRBJ1-2
v_gene: TRBV9
d_gene: -

CDR3aa: CASSSTGANTDTQYF
CDR3nt: TGCGCCAGCAGCTCAACAGGCGCCAACACAGATACGCAGTATTTT
abundance: -
j_gene: TRBJ2-3
v_gene: TRBV5-1
d_gene: -

CDR3aa: CASGTTNTGELFF
CDR3nt: TGTGCCTCCGGGACTACGAACACCGGGGAGCTGTTTTTT
abundance: -
j_gene: TRBJ2-2
v_gene: TRBV30
d_gene: TRBD2

CDR3aa: CASSPMGTSGTDIQYF
CDR3nt: TGTGCCAGTAGTCCAATGGGGACTAGCGGAACAGACATTCAGTACTTC
abundance: -
j_gene: TRBJ2-4
v_gene: TRBV19
d_gene: TRBD2

CDR3aa: CASRRGTGPFRKLFF
CDR3nt: TGTGCCAGCAGACGGGGGACAGGGCCCTTTAGAAAACTGTTTTTT
abundance: once
j_gene: TRBJ1-4
v_gene: TRBV7-9
d_gene: TRBD1

CDR3aa: CASSLGGPEETQYF
CDR3nt: TGTGCCAGCAGCTTGGGGGGGCCGGAAGAGACCCAGTACTTC
abundance: -
j_gene: TRBJ2-5
v_gene: TRBV13
d_gene: -

CDR3aa: CAISESGQGGSQPQHF
CDR3nt: TGTGCCATCAGTGAGTCTGGGCAGGGGGGCAGTCAGCCCCAGCATTTT
abundance: -
j_gene: TRBJ1-5
v_gene: TRBV10-3
d_gene: TRBD1

CDR3aa: CASSLASAASYEQYF
CDR3nt: TGTGCCAGCAGCTTAGCGTCTGCGGCCTCCTACGAGCAGTACTTC
abundance: -
j_gene: TRBJ2-7
v_gene: TRBV7-6
d_gene: -

CDR3aa: CASSGGVEAFF
CDR3nt: TGTGCCAGCAGCGGGGGGGTTGAAGCTTTCTTT
abundance: -
j_gene: TRBJ1-1
v_gene: TRBV7-9
d_gene: -

CDR3aa: CASSQRTGPQETQYF
CDR3nt: TGTGCCAGCAGCCAAAGGACAGGGCCTCAAGAGACCCAGTACTTC
abundance: -
j_gene: TRBJ2-5
v_gene: TRBV7-3
d_gene: TRBD1

CDR3aa: CATFLGTSGGHTYNEQFF
CDR3nt: TGTGCCACCTTTCTTGGGACTAGCGGGGGCCACACCTACAATGAGCAGTTCTTC
abundance: -
j_gene: TRBJ2-1
v_gene: TRBV2
d_gene: TRBD2

CDR3aa: CASSPGGKNYGYTF
CDR3nt: TGTGCCAGCAGCCCAGGGGGCAAGAACTATGGCTACACCTTC
abundance: few
j_gene: TRBJ1-2
v_gene: TRBV5-4
d_gene: TRBD1

CDR3aa: CASSPGQGAGGELFF
CDR3nt: TGTGCCAGCAGTCCGGGACAGGGGGCAGGCGGGGAGCTGTTTTTT
abundance: few
j_gene: TRBJ2-2
v_gene: TRBV14
d_gene: TRBD1

CDR3aa: CASSMTGGRGQPQHF
CDR3nt: TGTGCCAGTAGTATGACAGGGGGAAGGGGTCAGCCCCAGCATTTT
abundance: -
j_gene: TRBJ1-5
v_gene: TRBV19
d_gene: TRBD1

CDR3aa: CAISESGTPNYGYTF
CDR3nt: TGTGCCATCAGTGAGTCAGGGACACCTAACTATGGCTACACCTTC
abundance: -
j_gene: TRBJ1-2
v_gene: TRBV10-3
d_gene: -

CDR3aa: CASSEGLATYNEQFF
CDR3nt: TGTGCCAGCAGCGAGGGACTAGCGACATACAATGAGCAGTTCTTC
abundance: few
j_gene: TRBJ2-1
v_gene: TRBV5-8
d_gene: TRBD2

CDR3aa: CASSYSLAENYGYTF
CDR3nt: TGTGCCAGCAGTTACTCCCTGGCGGAAAACTATGGCTACACCTTC
abundance: -
j_gene: TRBJ1-2
v_gene: TRBV6-5
d_gene: -

CDR3aa: CASSFNSGANVLTF
CDR3nt: TGTGCCAGCAGCTTTAATTCTGGGGCCAACGTCCTGACTTTC
abundance: -
j_gene: TRBJ2-6
v_gene: TRBV7-3
d_gene: -

CDR3aa: CASSGGSYQPQHF
CDR3nt: TGTGCCAGCAGCGGAGGGAGTTATCAGCCCCAGCATTTT
abundance: few
j_gene: TRBJ1-5
v_gene: TRBV25-1
d_gene: -

CDR3aa: CASSSLSGGFKDSYNEQFF
CDR3nt: TGCGCCAGCAGCTCCCTTAGCGGGGGGTTTAAAGACAGTTACAATGAGCAGTTCTTC
abundance: once
j_gene: TRBJ2-1
v_gene: TRBV5-1
d_gene: TRBD2

CDR3aa: CASRRGEAKAFF
CDR3nt: TGTGCCAGCAGGCGGGGGGAAGCCAAAGCTTTCTTT
abundance: -
j_gene: TRBJ1-1
v_gene: TRBV7-3
d_gene: -

CDR3aa: CASSLEVAGAAYTEAFF
CDR3nt: TGTGCCAGCAGCTTGGAGGTTGCGGGGGCAGCTTACACTGAAGCTTTCTTT
abundance: -
j_gene: TRBJ1-1
v_gene: TRBV5-5
d_gene: -

CDR3aa: CASRTGENYGYTF
CDR3nt: TGTGCCAGTAGGACAGGGGAAAACTATGGCTACACCTTC
abundance: few
j_gene: TRBJ1-2
v_gene: TRBV7-9
d_gene: TRBD1

CDR3aa: CASSDLFGTVRDGYTF
CDR3nt: TGTGCCAGCAGTGACCTATTCGGGACAGTCAGGGATGGCTACACCTTC
abundance: -
j_gene: TRBJ1-2
v_gene: TRBV6-1
d_gene: TRBD1

CDR3aa: CASSSATNEKLFF
CDR3nt: TGTGCCAGCAGCTCAGCAACTAATGAAAAACTGTTTTTT
abundance: -
j_gene: TRBJ1-4
v_gene: TRBV5-4
d_gene: -